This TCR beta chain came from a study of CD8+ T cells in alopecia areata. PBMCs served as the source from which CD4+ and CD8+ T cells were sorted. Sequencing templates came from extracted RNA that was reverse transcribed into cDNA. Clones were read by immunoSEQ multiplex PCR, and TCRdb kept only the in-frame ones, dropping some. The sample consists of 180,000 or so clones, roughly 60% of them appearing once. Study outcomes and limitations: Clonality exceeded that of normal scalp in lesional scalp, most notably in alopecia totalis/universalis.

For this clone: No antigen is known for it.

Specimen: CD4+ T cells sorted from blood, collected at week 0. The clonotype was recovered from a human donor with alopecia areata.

The CDR3 DNA follows: TGTGCCTGGAGTGCGGGGCTCTCTGGAAACACCATATATTTT. It translates to CAWSAGLSGNTIYF. The genes are TRBV30 and TRBJ1-3, with D tentatively TRBD1 (5 bases). The CDR3 runs to 14 residues. The germline CDR1 and CDR2 sequences are GTSNPN and SVGIG (reference sequence). The V gene lost 1 base and the J gene lost 0 bases, with 7 bases spanning the gap.